This T cell receptor beta chain appears in the sequencing data of a study of T cell repertoires in cytomegalovirus infection (dated by TCRdb to the late 2010s). Regarding the complete study: Donor HLA type was relevant to the analysis, because carriage of CMV infection together with the matching HLA type was indicated by public TCR beta signatures.

What the study reported, not specific to this receptor: The ex vivo response was dominated by HLA-C-restricted CMV-specific TCR beta clonotypes, which also provided the single most frequent clonotype in two of eight donors. In both this cohort and an independent roughly 350-donor cohort, the cumulative frequency of public TCR beta family members distinguished carriers of CMV infection plus the relevant HLA type.

The reads were generated on an Illumina HiSeq 1500. TCRdb passed the public sequencing reads through fastp at Q25 and MiXCR, retaining productive beta sequences. Every CDR3 protein is listed once, alongside the most common genes and DNA of its rows. The sample table contains 560,000 or so distinct CDR3 sequences; only one count was recorded for about 15% of them. The ten biggest clones cover 20% to 30% of the sample. Trimming costs V 5 bases and J 6 bases, and their ends lie 16 bases apart. Its CDR3 holds 15 amino acids, cysteine through phenylalanine. Just the 45-base CDR3 DNA is kept, in frame starting at base 1. The germline V gene specifies SGHTA as CDR1 and FQGTGA as CDR2. This clonotype has only a few counts. This receptor's antigen is unknown. No per-base quality is available; no much larger clone lies one base away.

Sequencing was performed on CD8+ T cells from PBMCs. The clonotype originates from a human donor in good health (CMV status not recorded). Some clones in this sample may be carry-over from other donors' samples. The chain is encoded by TRBV7-3 joined to TRBJ2-2; the D segment could be TRBD1, given 7 matching bases. The CDR3 is CASSAIDREAGELFF. The DNA is TGTGCCAGCAGCGCAATAGACAGGGAGGCCGGGGAGCTGTTTTTT.